This T cell receptor (beta chain) originates from a study of T cells after yellow fever vaccination. Via MiXCR, TCRdb re-called the 5' RACE reads, giving one row per CDR3 protein. The profile shows around 340,000 distinct CDR3 sequences, 8% to 10% of them singletons. The receptor was derived from a young man who received the YFV17D yellow fever vaccine. Sequenced here: PBMCs, sampled on the day of the first yellow fever vaccination.

As DNA, the CDR3 is TGTGCCAGCAGCTTGAAACTGGCGGGGGGGAACACTGAAGCTTTCTTT. It codes for CASSLKLAGGNTEAFF. The chain couples TRBV5-4 to TRBJ1-1, with D tentatively TRBD1 (5 bases). The CDR3 is 16 residues long. The germline gives CDR1 SGHNT, CDR2 YYREEE (reference sequence). Trimming took off 1 base at V and 1 base at J, with 14 bases between the two ends. Combining the CDR3 with reference TRBV5-4 and TRBJ1-1 gives the whole variable domain ETGVTQSPTHLIKTRGQQVTLRCSSQSGHNTVSWYQQALGQGPQFIFQYYREEENGRGNFPPRFSGLQFPNYSSELNVNALELDDSALYLCASSLKLAGGNTEAFFGQGTRLTVV.